The rows below give T cell receptor beta chains drawn from one sample of a study of CD8+ T cells in alopecia areata. Libraries were prepared by immunoSEQ multiplex PCR; TCRdb keeps only in-frame clonotypes and omits some of them. Altogether 100,000 to 150,000 clones are present, 47% being singletons, with the ten largest covering about 11%. The material sequenced was NKG2D-low CD8+ T cells sorted from blood. Receptors were obtained from a human donor with alopecia areata. Both conserved end residues are part of each CDR3. D genes are given only for firm matches. The size of a clone is reported for some rows only, either as once, few or many, or as a class for expanded clones.

>TRBV29-1|TRBJ2-3|.|.
CSVDAGSSTDTQYF
TGCAGCGTTGATGCCGGTTCGAGCACAGATACGCAGTATTTT
>TRBV14|TRBJ1-1|.|few
CASSQDLSVNTEAFF
TGTGCCAGCAGCCAAGATTTGTCAGTCAACACTGAAGCTTTCTTT
>TRBV4-1|TRBJ2-3|.|.
CASSQDMTEEGTDTQYF
TGCGCCAGCAGCCAAGATATGACAGAAGAAGGCACAGATACGCAGTATTTT
>TRBV6-4|TRBJ2-1|.|many
CASSDSPSNEQFF
TGTGCCAGCAGTGACTCCCCTAGCAATGAGCAGTTCTTC
>TRBV29-1|TRBJ2-3|.|.
CSVEGGTGPDTQYF
TGCAGCGTCGAGGGGGGGACGGGGCCAGATACGCAGTATTTT
>TRBV29-1|TRBJ2-7|TRBD1|.
CSVEDTYRGLQYF
TGCAGCGTTGAAGATACCTACAGGGGGTTGCAGTACTTC
>TRBV5-1|TRBJ2-3|.|.
CASSLVTYTSTDTQYF
TGCGCCAGCAGCTTGGTGACATATACTAGCACAGATACGCAGTATTTT
>TRBV29-1|TRBJ2-1|TRBD2|.
CSVGGLAGHSYNEQFF
TGCAGCGTTGGAGGACTAGCGGGACACTCCTACAATGAGCAGTTCTTC
>TRBV27|TRBJ2-7|.|.
CASSPRGSYEQYF
TGTGCCAGCAGTCCCCGGGGCTCCTACGAGCAGTACTTC
>TRBV27|TRBJ2-3|.|.
CASFRGGTTDTQYF
TGTGCCAGCTTCCGTGGAGGGACGACAGATACGCAGTATTTT
>TRBV2|TRBJ1-2|.|.
CASGGQGVGYTF
TGTGCCAGCGGGGGGCAGGGTGTTGGCTACACCTTC
>TRBV13|TRBJ2-1|TRBD2|.
CASSLDGSGSGNEQFF
TGTGCCAGCAGCTTAGATGGTAGCGGGAGCGGCAATGAGCAGTTCTTC
>TRBV30|TRBJ2-1|.|.
CACQGYNEQFF
TGTGCCTGCCAGGGGTACAATGAGCAGTTCTTC
>TRBV5-6|TRBJ1-2|TRBD1|.
CASSSTKRTGGYGYTF
TGTGCCAGCAGCTCAACCAAGAGGACAGGGGGCTATGGCTACACCTTC